Listed below are T cell receptor beta chains from one sample, sequenced in a study of blood T cell repertoires in COVID-19. Sequencing used immunoSEQ multiplex PCR; TCRdb keeps in-frame clones, though not all of them. Here the sample spans some 250,000 clones, 80% to 85% being singletons. The sample was peripheral blood. The receptors stem from a woman in her sixties or seventies with active or convalescent COVID-19. Each CDR3 is given without its conserved first and last residue. D genes are given only for firm matches.

d_call j_call v_call cdr3_aa
TRBD2 TRBJ2-5 TRBV9 ASSPLAGGPGETQY
. TRBJ2-1 TRBV2 ASSGLEVYNEQF
TRBD2 TRBJ2-7 TRBV5-1 ASSRVLGLAASKSYEQY
. TRBJ2-5 TRBV5-6 ASSLVGGALETQY
. TRBJ1-6 TRBV7-6 ASSNTGLLSGNSPLH
TRBD1 TRBJ1-6 TRBV5-4 ASSLVQGGNSPLH
TRBD1 TRBJ2-7 TRBV10-2 ASNLQGTGYEQY
TRBD1 TRBJ1-2 TRBV4-1 ASSQEDRVLSYGYT
TRBD1 TRBJ1-1 TRBV7-9 ASRPGTGLSNTEAF
. TRBJ2-2 TRBV7-2 ASKNPGQANTGELF
TRBD1 TRBJ1-5 TRBV10-3 AISEGQGGSNQPQH
TRBD1 TRBJ2-7 TRBV6-5 ASGSGGGPYEQY
. TRBJ1-4 TRBV5-1 ASSLYGGNNEKLF
. TRBJ2-1 TRBV27 ASRYHRASSYNEQF
. TRBJ1-1 TRBV6-1 ASSEAGAGTTEAF
TRBD1 TRBJ1-5 TRBV6-2/TRBV6-3 ASSYSQTVGATGGSNQPQH
TRBD2 TRBJ2-7 TRBV7-8 ASSLVLAGATYEQY
. TRBJ1-1 TRBV5-5 ASSLAWGGGVTF
TRBD1 TRBJ1-1 TRBV7-2 ASSNGPRGQASTEAF
. TRBJ1-6 TRBV4-3 ASSQDENRYSPLH
. TRBJ1-2 TRBV12-3/TRBV12-4 ASSPDGDYGYT
. TRBJ1-5 TRBV7-8 ASSLVQGNQPQH
. TRBJ1-4 TRBV5-1 ASSLDSSWRDEKLF
. TRBJ2-5 TRBV21-1 ASSKAGEGAPQETQY
. TRBJ2-5 TRBV7-2 ASSASPEKTQY
TRBD1 TRBJ2-1 TRBV25-1 ASSEGLGGRDRVDEQF
. TRBJ1-5 TRBV27 ASSFSGYSNQPQH
. TRBJ2-3 TRBV11-3 ASSLAGGLTDTQY
. TRBJ1-1 TRBV18 ASSPEEREMNTEAF
. TRBJ1-1 TRBV7-8 ASSSPGSTTATEAF
TRBD2 TRBJ2-5 TRBV27 ASSLGGVWETQY
TRBD2 TRBJ2-7 TRBV27 ASSGTLQRGAYEQY
. TRBJ1-4 TRBV5-8 ASSLGGRRLNEKLF
TRBD1 TRBJ1-2 TRBV5-1 ASSSGQGLYGYT
TRBD2 TRBJ2-3 TRBV30 AWSPGLGYKRDTQY
. TRBJ1-5 TRBV14 ASSQEEGHHSNQPQH
TRBD2 TRBJ2-3 TRBV3-1/TRBV3-2 ASSPLAGGLTDTQY
. TRBJ2-5 TRBV7-3 ASSKNGGSETQY
. TRBJ2-1 TRBV5-1 ASSQIPGTSSYNEQF
. TRBJ1-2 TRBV5-8 ASSSLPQRGVYGYT
TRBD1 TRBJ1-4 TRBV5-4 ASTSTGINEKLF
. TRBJ2-7 TRBV5-1 ASSLDLVPSRRYEQY